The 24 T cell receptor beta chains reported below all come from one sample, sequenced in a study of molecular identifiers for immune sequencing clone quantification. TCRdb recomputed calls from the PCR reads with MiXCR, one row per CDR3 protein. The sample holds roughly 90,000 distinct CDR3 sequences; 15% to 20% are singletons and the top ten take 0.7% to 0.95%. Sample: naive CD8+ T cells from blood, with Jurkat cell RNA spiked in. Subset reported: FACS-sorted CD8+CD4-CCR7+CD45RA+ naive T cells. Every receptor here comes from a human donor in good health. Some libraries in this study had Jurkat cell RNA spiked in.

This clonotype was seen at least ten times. CDR3 nucleotide sequence: TGTGCTAGTGGTCCACCGTCAACCAGCACAGATACGCAGTATTTT. This codes for CASGPPSTSTDTQYF. V usage is TRBV12-5 and J usage is TRBJ2-3; no firm D call. V lost 5 bases, J lost 0 bases, and 12 bases lay in between. Germline CDR1 is LGHNT and CDR2 is FRNRAP. This CDR3 spans 15 amino acids. The variable domain in full, completed from reference TRBV12-5 and TRBJ2-3, reads DARVTQTPRHKVTEMGQEVTMRCQPILGHNTVFWYRQTMMQGLELLAYFRNRAPLDDSGMPKDRFSAEMPDATLATLKIQPSEPRDSAVYFCASGPPSTSTDTQYFGPGTRLTVL.

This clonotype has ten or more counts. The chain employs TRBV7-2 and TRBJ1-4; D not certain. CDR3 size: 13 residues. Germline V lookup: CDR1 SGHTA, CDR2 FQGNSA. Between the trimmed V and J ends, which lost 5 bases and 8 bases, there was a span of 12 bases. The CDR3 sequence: CASSHSLDEKLFF. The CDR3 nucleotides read TGTGCCAGCAGCCATTCTCTCGACGAAAAACTGTTTTTT.

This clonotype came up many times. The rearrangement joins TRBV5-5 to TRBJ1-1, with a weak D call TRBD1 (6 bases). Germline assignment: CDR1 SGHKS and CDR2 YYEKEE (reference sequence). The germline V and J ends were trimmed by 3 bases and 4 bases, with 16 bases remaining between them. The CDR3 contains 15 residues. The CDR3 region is CASSSSDSQGTEAFF. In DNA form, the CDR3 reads TGTGCCAGCAGCTCTTCGGACAGCCAGGGCACTGAAGCTTTCTTT.

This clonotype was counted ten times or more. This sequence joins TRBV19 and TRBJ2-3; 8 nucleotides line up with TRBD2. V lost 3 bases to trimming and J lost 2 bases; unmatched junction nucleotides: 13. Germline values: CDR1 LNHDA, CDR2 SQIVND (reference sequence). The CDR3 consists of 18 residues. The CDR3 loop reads CASSIPGRGERDTDTQYF. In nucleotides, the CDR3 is TGTGCCAGTAGTATCCCCGGGAGGGGAGAGCGGGACACAGATACGCAGTATTTT.

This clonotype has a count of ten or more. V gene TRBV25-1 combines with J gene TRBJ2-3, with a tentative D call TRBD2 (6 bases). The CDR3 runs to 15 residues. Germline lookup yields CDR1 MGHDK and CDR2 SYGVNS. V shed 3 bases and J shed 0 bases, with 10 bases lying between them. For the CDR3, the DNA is TGTGCCAGCAGTGAGAGGACTACTAGCACAGATACGCAGTATTTT. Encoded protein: CASSERTTSTDTQYF.

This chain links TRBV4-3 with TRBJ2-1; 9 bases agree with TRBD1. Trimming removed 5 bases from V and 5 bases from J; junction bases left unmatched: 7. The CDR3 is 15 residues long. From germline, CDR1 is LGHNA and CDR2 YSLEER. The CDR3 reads CASSKPGQGDNEQFF. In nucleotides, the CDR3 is TGCGCCAGCAGCAAACCGGGACAGGGTGACAATGAGCAGTTCTTC.

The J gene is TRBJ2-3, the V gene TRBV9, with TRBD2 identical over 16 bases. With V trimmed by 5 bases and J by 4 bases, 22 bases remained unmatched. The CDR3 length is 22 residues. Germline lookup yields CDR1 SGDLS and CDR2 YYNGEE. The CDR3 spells CASRRDRGLAGGPLTESDTQYF. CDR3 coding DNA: TGTGCCAGCAGAAGAGATAGGGGACTAGCGGGAGGGCCTCTAACGGAATCAGATACGCAGTATTTT.

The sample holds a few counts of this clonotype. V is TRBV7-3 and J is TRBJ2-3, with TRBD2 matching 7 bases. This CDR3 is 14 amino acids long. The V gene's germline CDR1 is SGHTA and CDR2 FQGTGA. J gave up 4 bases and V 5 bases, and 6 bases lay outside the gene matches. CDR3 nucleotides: TGTGCCAGCAGCCGGGACGCGGGGGCAGATACGCAGTATTTT. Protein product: CASSRDAGADTQYF.

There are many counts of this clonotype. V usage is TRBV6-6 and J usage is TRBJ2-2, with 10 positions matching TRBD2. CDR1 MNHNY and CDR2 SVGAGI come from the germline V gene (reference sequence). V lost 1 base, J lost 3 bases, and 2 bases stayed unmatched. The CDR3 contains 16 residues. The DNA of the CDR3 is TGTGCCAGCAGTTACTTAGCGGGAGGCTACACCGGGGAGCTGTTTTTT. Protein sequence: CASSYLAGGYTGELFF.

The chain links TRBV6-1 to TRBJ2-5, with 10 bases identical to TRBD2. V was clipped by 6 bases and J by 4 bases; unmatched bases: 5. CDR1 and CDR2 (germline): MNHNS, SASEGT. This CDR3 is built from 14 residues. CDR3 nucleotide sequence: TGTGCCAGCAGCCTCGTAGCGGGGGGAGAGACCCAGTACTTC. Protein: CASSLVAGGETQYF.

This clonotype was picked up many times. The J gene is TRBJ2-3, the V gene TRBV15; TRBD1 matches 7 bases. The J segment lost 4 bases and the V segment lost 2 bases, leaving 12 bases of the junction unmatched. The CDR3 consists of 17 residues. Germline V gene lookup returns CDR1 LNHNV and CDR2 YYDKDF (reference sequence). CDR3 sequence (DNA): TGTGCCACCAGCAGACCCAGACCGGGACAGCTCCCAGATACGCAGTATTTT. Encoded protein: CATSRPRPGQLPDTQYF. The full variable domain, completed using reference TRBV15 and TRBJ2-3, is DAMVIQNPRYQVTQFGKPVTLSCSQTLNHNVMYWYQQKSSQAPKLLFHYYDKDFNNEADTPDNFQSRRPNTSFCFLDIRSPGLGDTAMYLCATSRPRPGQLPDTQYFGPGTRLTVL.

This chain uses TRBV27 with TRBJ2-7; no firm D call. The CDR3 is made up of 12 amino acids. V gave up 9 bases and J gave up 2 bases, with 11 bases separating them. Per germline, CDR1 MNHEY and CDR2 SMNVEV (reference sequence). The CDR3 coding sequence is TGTGCCAGTGTGGCCCGTACCTACGAGCAGTACTTC. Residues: CASVARTYEQYF.

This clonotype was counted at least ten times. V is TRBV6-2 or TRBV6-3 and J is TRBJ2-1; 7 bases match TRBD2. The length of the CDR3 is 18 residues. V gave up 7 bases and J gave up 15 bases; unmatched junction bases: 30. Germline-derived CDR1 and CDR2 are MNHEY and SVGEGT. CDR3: CASNPAPRPIEDRTRWFF. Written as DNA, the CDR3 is TGTGCCAGCAATCCTGCCCCCCGGCCTATCGAAGACCGGACTAGATGGTTCTTC.

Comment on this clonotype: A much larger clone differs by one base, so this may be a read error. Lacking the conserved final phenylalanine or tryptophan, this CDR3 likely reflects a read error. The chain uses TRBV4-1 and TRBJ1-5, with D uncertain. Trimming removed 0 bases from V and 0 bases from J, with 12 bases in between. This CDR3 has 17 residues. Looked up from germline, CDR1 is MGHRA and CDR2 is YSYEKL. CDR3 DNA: TGCGCCAGCAGCCAAGACGATAGGACCCTTAGCAATCAGCCCCAGCATTCT. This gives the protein CASSQDDRTLSNQPQHS.

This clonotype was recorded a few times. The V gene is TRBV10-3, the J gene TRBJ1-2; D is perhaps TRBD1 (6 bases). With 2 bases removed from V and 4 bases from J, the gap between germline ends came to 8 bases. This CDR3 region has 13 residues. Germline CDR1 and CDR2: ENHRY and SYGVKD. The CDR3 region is CAISERGFYGYTF. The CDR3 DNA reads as TGTGCCATCAGTGAGAGGGGGTTCTATGGCTACACCTTC.

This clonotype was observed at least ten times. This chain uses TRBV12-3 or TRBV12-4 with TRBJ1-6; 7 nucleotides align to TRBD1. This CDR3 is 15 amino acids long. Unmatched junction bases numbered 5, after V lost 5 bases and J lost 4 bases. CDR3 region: CASSPGTAYNSPLHF. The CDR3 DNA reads TGTGCCAGCAGTCCAGGGACAGCGTATAATTCACCCCTCCACTTT.

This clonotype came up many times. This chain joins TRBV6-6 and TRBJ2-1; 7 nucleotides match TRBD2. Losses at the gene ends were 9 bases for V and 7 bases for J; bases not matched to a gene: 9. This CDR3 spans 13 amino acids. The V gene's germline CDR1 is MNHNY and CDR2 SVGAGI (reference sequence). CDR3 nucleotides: TGTGCCAGTTGGGAGGGCCTGGGGAATGAGCAGTTCTTC. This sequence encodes CASWEGLGNEQFF.

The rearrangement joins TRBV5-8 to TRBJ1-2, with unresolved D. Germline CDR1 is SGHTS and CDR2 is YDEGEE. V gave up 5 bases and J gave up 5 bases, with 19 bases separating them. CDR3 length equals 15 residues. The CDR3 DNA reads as TGTGCCAGCAGTTTACGACATCTTAACACATATGGCTACACCTTC. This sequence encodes CASSLRHLNTYGYTF.

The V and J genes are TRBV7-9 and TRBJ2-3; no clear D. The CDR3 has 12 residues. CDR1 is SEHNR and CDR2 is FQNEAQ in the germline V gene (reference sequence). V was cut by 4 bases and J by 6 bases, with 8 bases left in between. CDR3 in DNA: TGTGCCAGCAGCTCTCTAGTGGATACGCAGTATTTT. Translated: CASSSLVDTQYF.

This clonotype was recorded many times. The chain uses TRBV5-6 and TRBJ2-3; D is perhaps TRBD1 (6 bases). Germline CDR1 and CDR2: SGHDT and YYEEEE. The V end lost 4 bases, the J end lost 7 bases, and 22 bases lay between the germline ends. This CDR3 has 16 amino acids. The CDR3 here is CASSLDGTTPFHTQYF. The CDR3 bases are TGTGCCAGCAGCCTGGACGGGACAACTCCATTCCATACGCAGTATTTT.

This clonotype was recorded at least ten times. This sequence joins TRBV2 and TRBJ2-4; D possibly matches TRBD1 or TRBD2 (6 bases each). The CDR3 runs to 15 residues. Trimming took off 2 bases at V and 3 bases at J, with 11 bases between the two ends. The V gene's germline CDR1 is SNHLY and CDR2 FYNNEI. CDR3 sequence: CASSEYREVKNIQYF. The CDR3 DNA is TGTGCCAGCAGTGAATACAGGGAGGTCAAAAACATTCAGTACTTC.

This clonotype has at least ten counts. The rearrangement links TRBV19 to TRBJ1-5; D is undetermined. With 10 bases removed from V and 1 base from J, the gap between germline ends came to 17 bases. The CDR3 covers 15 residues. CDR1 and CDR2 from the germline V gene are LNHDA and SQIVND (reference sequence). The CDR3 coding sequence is TGTGCCACCAAACCGGGGAGTAGGAGCAATCAGCCCCAGCATTTT. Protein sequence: CATKPGSRSNQPQHF.

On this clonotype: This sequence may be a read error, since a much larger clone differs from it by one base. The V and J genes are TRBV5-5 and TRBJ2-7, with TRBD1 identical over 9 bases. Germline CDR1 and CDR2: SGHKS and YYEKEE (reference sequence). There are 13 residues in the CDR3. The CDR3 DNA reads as TGTGCCAGCGGCTTGGACAGGGGTTACGAGCAGTACTTC. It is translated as CASGLDRGYEQYF. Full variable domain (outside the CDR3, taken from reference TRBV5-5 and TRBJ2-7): DAGVTQSPTHLIKTRGQQVTLRCSPISGHKSVSWYQQVLGQGPQFIFQYYEKEERGRGNFPDRFSARQFPNYSSELNVNALLLGDSALYLCASGLDRGYEQYFGPGTRLTVT.

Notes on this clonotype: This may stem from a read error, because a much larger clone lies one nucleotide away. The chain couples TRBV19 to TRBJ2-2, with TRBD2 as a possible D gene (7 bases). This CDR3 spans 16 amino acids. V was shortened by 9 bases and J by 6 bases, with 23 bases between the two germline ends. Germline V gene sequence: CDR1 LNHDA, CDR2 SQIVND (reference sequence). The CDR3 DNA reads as TGTGCCAGCACCTACGGACGGGGGGCTTTAGCCGGGGAGCTGTTTTTT. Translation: CASTYGRGALAGELFF.